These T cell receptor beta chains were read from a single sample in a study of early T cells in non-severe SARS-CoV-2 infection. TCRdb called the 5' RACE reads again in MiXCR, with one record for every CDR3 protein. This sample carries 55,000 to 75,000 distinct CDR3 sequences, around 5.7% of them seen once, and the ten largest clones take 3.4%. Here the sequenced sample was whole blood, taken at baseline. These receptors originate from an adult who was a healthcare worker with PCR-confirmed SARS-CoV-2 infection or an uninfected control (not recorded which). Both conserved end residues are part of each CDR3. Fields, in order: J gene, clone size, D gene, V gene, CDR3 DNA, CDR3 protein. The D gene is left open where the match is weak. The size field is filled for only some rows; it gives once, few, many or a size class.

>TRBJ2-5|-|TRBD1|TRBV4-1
TGCGCCAGCAGCCAAGGCCGGGGTGGGGGACAGGGGTTCCAAGAGACCCAGTACTTC
CASSQGRGGGQGFQETQYF
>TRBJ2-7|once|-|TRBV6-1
TGTGCCAGCAGGACAGTTTACGAGCAGTACTTC
CASRTVYEQYF
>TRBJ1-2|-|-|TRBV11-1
TGTGCCAGCAGCTTAATTGGGGGCGGCGGCTACACCTTC
CASSLIGGGGYTF
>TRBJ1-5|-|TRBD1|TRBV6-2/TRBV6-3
TGTGCCAGCAGGGGACAGGGCAGGGCCCAGCATTTT
CASRGQGRAQHF
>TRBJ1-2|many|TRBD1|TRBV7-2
TGTGCCAGCAACAAAAACTCGGGGACAGGGGGCGCGCACGGCTACACCTTC
CASNKNSGTGGAHGYTF
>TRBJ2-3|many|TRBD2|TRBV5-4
TGTGCCAGCAGCTTCCGACTAGCGGACACAGATACGCAGTATTTT
CASSFRLADTDTQYF
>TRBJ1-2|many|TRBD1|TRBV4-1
TGCGCCAGCAGCCAAGCATTACAGGGGGCGGACTATGGCTACACCTTC
CASSQALQGADYGYTF
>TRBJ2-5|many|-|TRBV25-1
TGTGCCAGCAGTGAGGACCGCGTGATTCCGGAGACCCAGTACTTC
CASSEDRVIPETQYF
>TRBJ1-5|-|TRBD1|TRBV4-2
TGTGCCAGCAGAGAAGGGACAGGGACCGCAAAGCCCCAGCATTTT
CASREGTGTAKPQHF
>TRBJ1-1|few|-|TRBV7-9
TGTGCCAGCAGCGAACAATTGAACACTGAAGCTTTCTTT
CASSEQLNTEAFF
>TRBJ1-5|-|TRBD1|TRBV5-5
TGTGCCAGCAGCTATACAGGGGACGATCAGCCCCAGCATTTT
CASSYTGDDQPQHF
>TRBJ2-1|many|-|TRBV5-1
TGCGCCAGCAGCTCCTTAGTAGGGCGAGGAACTAATGAGCAGTTCTTC
CASSSLVGRGTNEQFF
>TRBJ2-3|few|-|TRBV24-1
TGTGCCTGCGCAGCAAGGGGCGGTGGGTCAGATACGCAGTATTTT
CACAARGGGSDTQYF
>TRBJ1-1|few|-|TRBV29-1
TGCAGCGTTGATCTCGGCAGGTACACTGAAGCTTTCTTT
CSVDLGRYTEAFF
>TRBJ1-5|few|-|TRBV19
TGTGCCAGTAGTACCTTAGGGGGGCCTTCCAATCAGCCCCAGCATTTT
CASSTLGGPSNQPQHF
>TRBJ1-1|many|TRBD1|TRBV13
TGTGCCAGCAGGACAGGGGGGAGGACTGAAGCTTTCTTT
CASRTGGRTEAFF
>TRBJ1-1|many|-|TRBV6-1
TGTGCCAGCAGGTTAACCGAGACAGGGAACACTGAAGCTTTCTTT
CASRLTETGNTEAFF
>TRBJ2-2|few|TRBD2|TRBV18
TGTGCCAGCTCAGCCCTCGCCCTAGCGGGAGGACGGACCGGGGAGCTGTTTTTT
CASSALALAGGRTGELFF
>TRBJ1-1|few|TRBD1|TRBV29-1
TGCAGCGTCGACAGGGGTGGAACTGAAGCTTTCTTT
CSVDRGGTEAFF
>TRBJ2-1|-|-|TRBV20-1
TGCAGTGCTAGAGAGAGAGGCTCCTACAATGAGCAGTTCTTC
CSARERGSYNEQFF
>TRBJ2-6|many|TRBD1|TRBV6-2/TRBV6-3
TGTGCCAGCACTACCGACAGGGGCGCATCTGGGGCCAACGTCCTGACTTTC
CASTTDRGASGANVLTF
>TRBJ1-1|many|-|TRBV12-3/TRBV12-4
TGTGCCAGCAGTTTCTTGGGGGTAAACACTGAAGCTTTCTTT
CASSFLGVNTEAFF
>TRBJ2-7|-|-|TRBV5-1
TGCGCCAGCAGCTTGGAACCGGACGGAGCCTCCTACGAGCAGTACTTC
CASSLEPDGASYEQYF
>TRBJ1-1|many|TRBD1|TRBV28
TGTGCCAGCAGTTTGGGACAGGGGATGACAGCTTTCTTT
CASSLGQGMTAFF
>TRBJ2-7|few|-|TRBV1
TGCACCAGCAGCCAAGATCTCCCTCGGCTAGCGGGAGGGTTTGGTGTGGACGAGCAGTACTTC
CTSSQDLPRLAGGFGVDEQYF
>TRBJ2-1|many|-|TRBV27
TGTGCCAGCAGAGGGACGGCAGACAATGAGCAGTTCTTC
CASRGTADNEQFF
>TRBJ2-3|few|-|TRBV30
TGTGCCTGGACTCGGAAGGATGGTACAGATACGCAGTATTTT
CAWTRKDGTDTQYF
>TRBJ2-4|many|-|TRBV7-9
TGTGCCAGCACACTTCCCGGCGGGGACGTGCGGGGCAAAAACATTCAGTACTTC
CASTLPGGDVRGKNIQYF
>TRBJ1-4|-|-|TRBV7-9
TGTGCCAGCAGCATCGGGGGAGCAACTAATGAAAAACTGTTTTTT
CASSIGGATNEKLFF
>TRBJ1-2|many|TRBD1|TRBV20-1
TGCAGTGCTACCGGACAGGAAAACTATGGCTACACCTTC
CSATGQENYGYTF
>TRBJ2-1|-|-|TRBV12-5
TGTGCTAGTGGCCCTGAGCCTCGACCAAACAATGAGCAGTTCTTC
CASGPEPRPNNEQFF
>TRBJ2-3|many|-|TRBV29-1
TGCAGCGTTGAAGATCCACAGGGCGGCACAGATACGCAGTATTTT
CSVEDPQGGTDTQYF
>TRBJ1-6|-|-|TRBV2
TGTGCCAGCAGTGGATCACACCTCCACTTT
CASSGSHLHF
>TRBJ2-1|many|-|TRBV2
TGTGCCACCTCGGGACGCGAGTATTTCAATGAGCAGTTCTTC
CATSGREYFNEQFF
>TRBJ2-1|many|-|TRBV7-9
TGTGCCAGCAGCCACGTCCGGCGGAACAATGAGCAGTTCTTC
CASSHVRRNNEQFF
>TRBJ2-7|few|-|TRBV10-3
TGTGCCATCAGTGAGTCGGACGGGTACGAGCAGTACTTC
CAISESDGYEQYF